Listed below are T cell receptor beta chains from one sample, sequenced in a study of T cell repertoires in cytomegalovirus infection. These TCRs' antigens remain unknown. TCRdb re-called the reads through MiXCR, storing one row per CDR3 protein. Of 700,000 to 900,000 distinct CDR3 sequences in the sample, 25% to 35% were seen once. The specimen was cultured CD8+ T cells from PBMCs, collected from culture after CMV antigen stimulation. These receptors came from a human donor in good health (CMV status not recorded). Some clones in this sample may be carry-over from other donors' samples. The CDR3 runs from the conserved cysteine through the conserved F or W. Size tells how often a clone was seen (once, few, many) or the class of an expanded clone, and some rows leave it out.

j_call v_call clone_size cdr3_aa
TRBJ2-1 TRBV7-6 many CASSLERAFLSYNEQFF
TRBJ1-1 TRBV18 once CASSLAGALGTEAFF
TRBJ1-2 TRBV9 . CASSGRTGEHKLTRGYTF
TRBJ2-7 TRBV7-6 many CASSPLGGRYEQYF
TRBJ2-6 TRBV7-9 many CASRDPPGRNYSGANVLTF
TRBJ2-3 TRBV2 many CASGGNSDTQYF
TRBJ2-5 TRBV12-3/TRBV12-4 . CASRAVAGGPETQYF
TRBJ2-5 TRBV7-6 . CASSLDRVTGPGEPTQYF
TRBJ1-1 TRBV7-2 many CASSPQNRDRVWAFF
TRBJ2-5 TRBV5-6 . CASSVSPTSAVYVAETQYF
TRBJ1-2 TRBV5-6 few CASTRGAVVTYGYTF
TRBJ2-7 TRBV7-2 many CASSWDNVGEQYF
TRBJ2-3 TRBV6-1 . CASSYGTVTDTQYF
TRBJ2-7 TRBV2 many CASSVTEAYEQYF
TRBJ1-1 TRBV25-1 many CASGTTEEAFF
TRBJ1-5 TRBV7-9 many CASSPTGTGENQPQHF
TRBJ2-3 TRBV7-2 many CASSLVRITDTQYF
TRBJ2-4 TRBV20-1 few CSAREGGGAKNIQYF
TRBJ2-3 TRBV7-6 . CASSYYRGPSTDTQYF
TRBJ2-3 TRBV11-3 few CASSLARLGDRLQFSTDTQYF
TRBJ2-1 TRBV6-4 few CASSAAGGWDEQFF
TRBJ1-1 TRBV6-6 . CASSYGKGPKWNTEAFF
TRBJ2-1 TRBV7-9 few CASSLGGLREQFF
TRBJ2-1 TRBV27 . CASSDPGQGAWDEQFF
TRBJ1-1 TRBV12-3/TRBV12-4 few CASSPGQGVTEAFF
TRBJ1-3 TRBV7-6 . CASSFDIGSGNTIYF